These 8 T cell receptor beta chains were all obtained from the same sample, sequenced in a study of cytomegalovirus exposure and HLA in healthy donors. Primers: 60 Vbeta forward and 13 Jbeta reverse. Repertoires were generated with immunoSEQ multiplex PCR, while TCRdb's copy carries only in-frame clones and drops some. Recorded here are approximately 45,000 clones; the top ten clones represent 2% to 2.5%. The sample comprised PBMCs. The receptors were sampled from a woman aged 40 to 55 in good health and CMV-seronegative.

The CDR3 spells CASSLHGDSPLHF. Written as DNA, the CDR3 is TGTGCCAGCAGCTTGCACGGAGATTCACCCCTCCACTTT. V and J are TRBV7-2 and TRBJ1-6; D gene unclear. Deletions cut 3 bases from V and 8 bases from J, with 8 bases between. Germline V CDR1 and CDR2: SGHTA, FQGNSA. The CDR3 extends over 13 amino acids.

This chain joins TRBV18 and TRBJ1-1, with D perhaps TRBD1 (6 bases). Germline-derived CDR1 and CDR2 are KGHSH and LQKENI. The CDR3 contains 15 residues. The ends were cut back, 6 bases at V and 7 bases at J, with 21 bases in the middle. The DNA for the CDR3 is TGTGCCAGCTCGACCCATCCATTCCAGGACAGTGAAGCTTTCTTT. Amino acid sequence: CASSTHPFQDSEAFF.

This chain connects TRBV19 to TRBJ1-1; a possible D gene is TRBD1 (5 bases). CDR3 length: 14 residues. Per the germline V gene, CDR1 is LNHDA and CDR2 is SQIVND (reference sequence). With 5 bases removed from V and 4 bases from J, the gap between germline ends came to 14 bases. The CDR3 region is CASSAGPGGTEAFF. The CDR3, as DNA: TGTGCCAGTAGTGCGGGACCGGGGGGCACTGAAGCTTTCTTT. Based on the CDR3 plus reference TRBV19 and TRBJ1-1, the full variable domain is DGGITQSPKYLFRKEGQNVTLSCEQNLNHDAMYWYRQDPGQGLRLIYYSQIVNDFQKGDIAEGYSVSREKKESFPLTVTSAQKNPTAFYLCASSAGPGGTEAFFGQGTRLTVV.

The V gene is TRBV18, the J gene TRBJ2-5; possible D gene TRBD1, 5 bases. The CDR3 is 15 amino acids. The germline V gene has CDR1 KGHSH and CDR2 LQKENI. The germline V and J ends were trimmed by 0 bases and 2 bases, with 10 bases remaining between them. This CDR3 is CASSPPAQGQETQYF. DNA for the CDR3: TGTGCCAGCTCACCACCGGCGCAGGGTCAAGAGACCCAGTACTTC.

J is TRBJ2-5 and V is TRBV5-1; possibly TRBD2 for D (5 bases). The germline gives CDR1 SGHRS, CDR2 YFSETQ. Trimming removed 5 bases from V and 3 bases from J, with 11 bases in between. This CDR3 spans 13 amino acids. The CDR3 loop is CASRGDGEETQYF. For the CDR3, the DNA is TGCGCCAGCAGGGGAGACGGGGAAGAGACCCAGTACTTC.

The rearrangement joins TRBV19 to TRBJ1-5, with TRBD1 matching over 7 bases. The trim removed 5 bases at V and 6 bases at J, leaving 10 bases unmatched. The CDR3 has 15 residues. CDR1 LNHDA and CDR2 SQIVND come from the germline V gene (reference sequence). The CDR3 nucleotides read TGTGCCAGTAGTGCGGGACAAGGGGGCGGTCAGCCCCAGCATTTT. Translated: CASSAGQGGGQPQHF.

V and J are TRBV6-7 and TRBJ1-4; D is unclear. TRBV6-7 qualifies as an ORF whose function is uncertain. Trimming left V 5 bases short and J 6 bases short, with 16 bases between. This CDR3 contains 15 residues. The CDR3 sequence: CASSHGVGLDEKLFF. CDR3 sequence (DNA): TGTGCCAGCAGTCACGGGGTAGGTCTGGATGAAAAACTGTTTTTT.

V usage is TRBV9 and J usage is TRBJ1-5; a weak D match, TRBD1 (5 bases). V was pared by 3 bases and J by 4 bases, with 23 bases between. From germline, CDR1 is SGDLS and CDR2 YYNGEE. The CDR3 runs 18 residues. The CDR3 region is CASSGSIHGADRNQPQHF. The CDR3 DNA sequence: TGTGCCAGCAGCGGTAGTATTCATGGGGCGGATCGAAATCAGCCCCAGCATTTT.